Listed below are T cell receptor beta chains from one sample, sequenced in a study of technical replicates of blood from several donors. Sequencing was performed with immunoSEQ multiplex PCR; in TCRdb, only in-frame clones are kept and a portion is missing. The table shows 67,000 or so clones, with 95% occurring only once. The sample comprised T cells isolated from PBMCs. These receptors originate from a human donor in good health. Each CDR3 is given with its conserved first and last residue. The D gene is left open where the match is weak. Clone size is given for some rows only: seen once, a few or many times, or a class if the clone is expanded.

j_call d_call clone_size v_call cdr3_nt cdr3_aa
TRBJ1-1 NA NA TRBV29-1 TGCAGCGTCTCGCAGTCAGAAGCTTTCTTT CSVSQSEAFF
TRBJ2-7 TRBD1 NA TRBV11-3 TGTGCCAGCAGCCCTGGGACAGCTAGCTACGAGCAGTACTTC CASSPGTASYEQYF
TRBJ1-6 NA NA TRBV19 TGTGCCAGTAGCCGACTGTTATCACCCCTCCACTTT CASSRLLSPLHF
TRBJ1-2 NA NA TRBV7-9 TGTGCCAGCAGCTCTAACACCGGGACTTGGAGGTATGGCTACACCTTC CASSSNTGTWRYGYTF
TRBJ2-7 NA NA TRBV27 TGTGCCAGCAGTTTCGGGGTTATCTACGAGCAGTACTTC CASSFGVIYEQYF
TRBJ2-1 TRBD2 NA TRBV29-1 TGCAGCGTTGATCCCAGCGGGGGGCTTTACAATGAGCAGTTCTTC CSVDPSGGLYNEQFF
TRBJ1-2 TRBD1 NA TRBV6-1 TGTGCCAGCAGTGTTGCGGAAGGACAGGGAGACTATGGCTACACCTTC CASSVAEGQGDYGYTF
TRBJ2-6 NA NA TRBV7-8 TGTGCCAGCAGCTTAGGACAGGCCTACTCTGGGGCCAACGTCCTGACTTTC CASSLGQAYSGANVLTF
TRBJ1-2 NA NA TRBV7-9 TGTGCCAGCAGCCTAGGTGGCGGTGGCTACACCTTC CASSLGGGGYTF
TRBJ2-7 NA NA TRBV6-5 TGTGCCAGCAAGGGCAGGGAAGTTGCTTACGAGCAGTACTTC CASKGREVAYEQYF
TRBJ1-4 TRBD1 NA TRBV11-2 TGTGCCAGCAGGCGCAACAGGGGGCCGTCTGAAAAACTGTTTTTT CASRRNRGPSEKLFF
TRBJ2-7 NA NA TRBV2 TGTGCCAGCACACGACAGGGACTCCTCGGCGAGCAGTACTTC CASTRQGLLGEQYF
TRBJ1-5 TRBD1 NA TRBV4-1 TGCGCCAGCAGCTCCGGGACAGGAAATCAGCCCCAGCATTTT CASSSGTGNQPQHF
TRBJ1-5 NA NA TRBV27 TGTGCCAGCAGTTTGTCGGAGGGCCAGCTTCCCCTCTATTTT CASSLSEGQLPLYF
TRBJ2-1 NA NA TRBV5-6 TGTGCCAGCAGCTTGGCCCGTAGTTCCTCCTACAATGAGCAGTTCTTC CASSLARSSSYNEQFF
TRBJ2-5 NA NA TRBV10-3 TGTGCCATCAGTGTGGTGACTGGAGTACACCACCAAGAGACCCAGTACTTC CAISVVTGVHHQETQYF
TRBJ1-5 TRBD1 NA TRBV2 TGTGCCAGCAGTGAAGCTTTTACAGGGGACAATCAGCCCCAGCATTTT CASSEAFTGDNQPQHF
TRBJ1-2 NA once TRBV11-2 TGTGCCAGCAGCCACGGGGAACGGCTGGGGTCTGGCTACACCTTC CASSHGERLGSGYTF
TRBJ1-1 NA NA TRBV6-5 TGTGCCAGCAGTGCCTGGGGGGACCAGGCTTTCTTT CASSAWGDQAFF
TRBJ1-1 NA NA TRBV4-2 TGTGCCAGCAGCCAAGATCTATCGGGGGACACTGAAGCTTTCTTT CASSQDLSGDTEAFF
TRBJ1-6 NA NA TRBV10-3 TGTGCCATCAGTGAGTCTGTCTGGAGGGGAGATTCACCCCTCCACTTT CAISESVWRGDSPLHF
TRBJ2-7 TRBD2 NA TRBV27 TGTGCCAGCGGGAAGGTTCTAGCGGGAGCTGAGCAGTACTTC CASGKVLAGAEQYF
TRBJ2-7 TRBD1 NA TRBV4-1 TGCGCCAGCAGCCATGCCGCGGGGACAGGGGTCGAGCAGTACTTC CASSHAAGTGVEQYF
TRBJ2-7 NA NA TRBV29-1 TGCAGCGTTGTCGCCCGGTTTTCCTACGAGCAGTACTTC CSVVARFSYEQYF
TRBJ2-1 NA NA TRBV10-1 TGCGCCAGCGCTAGGGGAACCAAACGCGATGAGCAGTTCTTC CASARGTKRDEQFF
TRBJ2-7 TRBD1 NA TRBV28 TGTGCCAGCAGTTTTCGACAGGGTCTATTTTCGTACGAGCAGTACTTC CASSFRQGLFSYEQYF
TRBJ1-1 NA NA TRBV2 TGTGCCAGCAGTTGGTCACAGTTGAACACTGAAGCTTTCTTT CASSWSQLNTEAFF
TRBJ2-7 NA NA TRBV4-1 TGCGCCAGCAGCCAAGGGTCGGTGTACGAGCAGTACTTC CASSQGSVYEQYF
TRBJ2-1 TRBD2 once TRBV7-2 TGTGCCAGTATGGAGTGGCTAGCGGGGTACAATGAGCAGTTCTTC CASMEWLAGYNEQFF
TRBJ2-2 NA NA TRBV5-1 TGCGCCAGCAGCTTTGGTCCAGGGAACACCGGGGAGCTGTTTTTT CASSFGPGNTGELFF
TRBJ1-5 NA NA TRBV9 TGTGCCAGCAGCGTTAGCGGATATAATCAGCCCCAGCATTTT CASSVSGYNQPQHF
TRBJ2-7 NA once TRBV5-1 TGCGCCAGCAGCTTCCCCGGGAGCGAGCAGTACTTC CASSFPGSEQYF
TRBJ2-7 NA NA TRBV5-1 TGCGCCAGCAGCCAGGTTGGTTCGATCTACGAGCAGTACTTC CASSQVGSIYEQYF
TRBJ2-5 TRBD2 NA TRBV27 TGTGCCAGCAGTCCCTCCGGGAGGGAAGAGACCCAGTACTTC CASSPSGREETQYF
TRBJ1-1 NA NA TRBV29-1 TGCAGCGTTGAAGATGGGCGGGAGGTCACTGAAGCTTTCTTT CSVEDGREVTEAFF
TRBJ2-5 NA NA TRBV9 TGTGCCAGCAGCGTTAAAGGAGAGGAGACCCAGTACTTC CASSVKGEETQYF
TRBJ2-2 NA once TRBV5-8 TGTGCCAGCAGTTACGGGTATCCCGGGGAGCTGTTTTTT CASSYGYPGELFF
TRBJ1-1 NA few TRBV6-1 TGTGCCAGCAGTGTTTCCGACAGCCTGAACACTGAAGCTTTCTTT CASSVSDSLNTEAFF
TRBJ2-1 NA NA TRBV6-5 TGTGCCAGCAGGACAACAGGGTACAATGAGCAGTTCTTC CASRTTGYNEQFF
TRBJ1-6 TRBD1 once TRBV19 TGTGCCAGTAGTAAGGGGGACAGGACAAATTCACCCCTCCACTTT CASSKGDRTNSPLHF
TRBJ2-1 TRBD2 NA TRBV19 TGTGCCAGTAGAGGGACTAGCGGGAGTCATGAAGATGAGCAGTTCTTC CASRGTSGSHEDEQFF
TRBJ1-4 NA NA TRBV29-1 TGCAGCGTTGCTGGGCCGGATGAAAAACTGTTTTTT CSVAGPDEKLFF
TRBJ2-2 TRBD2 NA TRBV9 TGTGCCAGCAGCGACAGAACGGGGACTAGCGGGAGATTCGCCGGGGAGCTGTTTTTT CASSDRTGTSGRFAGELFF